This T cell receptor (beta chain) was observed in a study of OX40 agonist ivuxolimab in advanced cancers. With regard to the full study: Ivuxolimab, which targeted the costimulatory receptor OX40 (CD134), was an agonistic, fully human IgG2 monoclonal antibody. Intravenous ivuxolimab was administered to patients every 2 weeks at six dose levels: 0.01, 0.1, 0.3, 1.5, 3 and 10 mg/kg. The paper covers the monotherapy dose-escalation part of the phase I ivuxolimab trial, which included N ≈ 50 patients. Patients were allowed to have had prior anti-PD-1, anti-PD-L1 or anti-CTLA-4 therapy, and 30% to 50% of the dose-escalation patients had previously received checkpoint inhibitors. Of the roughly 53 patients in dose escalation, about 20 had hepatocellular carcinoma, roughly 15 had melanoma, 9 had renal cell carcinoma and 9 had head and neck cancer. In the dose-escalation cohort, around four fifths of patients were male, and the mean age was approximately 55 years, with a range of about 23 to 80. The point of sequencing TCRbeta in the periphery was to test whether ivuxolimab changed TCR sequence diversity and drove clonal T-cell expansion. Partial responses were achieved by three dose-escalation patients, of whom one had hepatocellular carcinoma and two had cutaneous melanoma.

In regard to this clone: The antigen it binds to is not known. No clone much larger than this one lies a single base away; base qualities are absent.

Results and caveats for the whole study, not just this receptor: In the 0.1-3.0 mg/kg groups, partial responders were among the patients with the lowest normalized peripheral clonal expansion, particularly in CD8+ T cells. The antigen specificity of the peripheral T cells that underwent clonal expansion was not determined. Low levels of normalized T-cell clonal expansion were also seen in some patients who did not respond. After ivuxolimab, CD8+ T cells had more expanded clones than CD4+ T cells on average. Clonal expansion of both CD4+ and CD8+ blood T cells was observed from baseline to week 6 at doses 0.1 to 3.0 mg/kg.

For sequencing of the TCRbeta CDR3 region, genomic DNA was extracted from the sorted cells. The immunoSEQ Assay was used to sequence the TCRbeta CDR3 regions. TCRdb retrieved this table from immuneACCESS and kept in-frame rearrangements only. Not all clones are present; in checked studies, unresolved V genes account for under half, and no reason is known for the remainder. The sample yields tens of thousands of clones; 80% to 90% were counted once. Together, the top ten hold around 2.1% of the sample. Patients with a history of autoimmune disease or receiving systemic immunosuppression were excluded from the trial. Peripheral blood for TCR sequencing was collected from all dose cohorts at baseline, on cycle 4 day 1, and on cycle 7 day 1. The samples were drawn from a first-in-human, open-label, multicenter phase I dose-escalation trial of ivuxolimab. Adults with locally advanced or metastatic melanoma, renal cell, hepatocellular, or head and neck squamous cell carcinoma were enrolled in the trial. CD4+ and CD8+ T cells were sorted separately from peripheral blood before TCR sequencing.

The CDR3 measures 15 amino acids from cysteine to phenylalanine. The CDR3 DNA has 45 bases and is translated from base 1. Trimming costs V 0 bases and J 0 bases, and their ends lie 9 bases apart. From a lookup of the germline V gene (reference sequence), CDR1 and CDR2 are SGHNT and YYREEE. The clonotype was recovered from an adult with an advanced solid tumor such as melanoma, head and neck, liver or kidney cancer. This specimen was CD4+ or CD8+ T cells sorted from blood, taken in a trial of the OX40 agonist ivuxolimab. The rearrangement combines TRBV5-4 with TRBJ1-2, with TRBD1 perhaps the D gene, on 5 matching bases. The DNA sequence is given as TGTGCCAGCAGCTTGGGGGGCGCATCTAACTATGGCTACACCTTC. Its protein product is CASSLGGASNYGYTF.